This paragraph reports one TCR beta chain. Other DNA sequences in the same sample also yield this CDR3. The data were produced by immunoSEQ multiplex PCR, yet TCRdb's version contains in-frame clones alone and is incomplete. The table includes 800,000 to 950,000 clones, approximately 96% detected once. It was CD45RO-negative cells, positively selected for CCR7, that made up naive CD8 cells, with terminally differentiated effector memory CD45RA+ cells excluded. This specimen comes from a study of shared clonotypes between healthy human individuals. Sequencing was done on a sample of naive CD8+ T cells sorted from blood. The source is a man aged 25-45 years in good health.

The CDR3: CASSLDYSYEQYF. CDR3 nucleotide sequence: TGTGCCAGCAGCTTAGACTACTCCTACGAGCAGTACTTC. The rearrangement links TRBV5-4 to TRBJ2-7, with a weak D call TRBD2 (5 bases). The CDR3 totals 13 residues. Between the trimmed V and J ends, which lost 2 bases and 0 bases, there was a span of 6 bases. CDR1 SGHNT and CDR2 YYREEE come from the germline V gene (reference sequence).